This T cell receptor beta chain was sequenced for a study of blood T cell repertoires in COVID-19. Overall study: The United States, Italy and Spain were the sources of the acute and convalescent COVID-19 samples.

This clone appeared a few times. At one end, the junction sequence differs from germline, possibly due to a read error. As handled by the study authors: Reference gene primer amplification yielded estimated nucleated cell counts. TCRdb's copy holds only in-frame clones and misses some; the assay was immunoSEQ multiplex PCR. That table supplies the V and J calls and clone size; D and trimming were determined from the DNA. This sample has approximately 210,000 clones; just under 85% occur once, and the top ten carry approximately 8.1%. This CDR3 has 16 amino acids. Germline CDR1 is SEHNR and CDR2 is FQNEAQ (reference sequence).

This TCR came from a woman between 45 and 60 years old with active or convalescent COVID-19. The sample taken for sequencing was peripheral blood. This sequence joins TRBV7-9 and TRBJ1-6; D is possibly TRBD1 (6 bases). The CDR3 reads CASSPWGHSNNLPLHF. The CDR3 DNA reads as TGTGCCAGCAGCCCCTGGGGGCACTCCAATAATTTACCCCTCCACTTT.